The 19 T cell receptor beta chains in this list originate from one sample, sequenced in a study of cytomegalovirus exposure and HLA in healthy donors. This PCR relied on a set of 60 Vbeta primers and 13 Jbeta primers. Using immunoSEQ multiplex PCR, the repertoire was profiled, and TCRdb retains in-frame clones only, with some absent. The data show 150,000 or so clones, with over 65% seen just once and less than 3.5% held by the top ten. Sequencing was carried out using PBMCs. The receptors come from a man aged 40-49 years in good health and CMV-seropositive.

The chain couples TRBV30 to TRBJ1-1, with a tentative D call TRBD1 (6 bases). Trimming took 4 bases from V and 7 from J, leaving 10 bases between them. Germline V gene lookup returns CDR1 GTSNPN and CDR2 SVGIG (reference sequence). The CDR3 is 11 residues long. CDR3 nucleotides: TGTGCCTGGAATAAAGGGGGTGAAGCTTTCTTT. It yields the protein CAWNKGGEAFF.

The V gene is TRBV9, the J gene TRBJ2-5, with no clear D. V shed 3 bases and J shed 2 bases, with 11 bases lying between them. This CDR3 is 14 amino acids long. In germline, CDR1 is SGDLS, CDR2 YYNGEE. Written as DNA, the CDR3 is TGTGCCAGCAGCGCTAGGCCCTCTCAAGAGACCCAGTACTTC. Residues: CASSARPSQETQYF.

The gene calls are TRBV6-4 and TRBJ2-5; 11 bases map to TRBD2. The V segment lost 8 bases and the J segment 3 bases; nucleotides outside the gene matches: 5. The CDR3 is 14 amino acids. Germline V gene lookup returns CDR1 MRHNA and CDR2 SNTAGT. The CDR3 region is CASRLLAGEETQYF. CDR3 sequence (DNA): TGTGCCAGCCGACTACTAGCGGGAGAAGAGACCCAGTACTTC.

This clone was seen once. Compared with germline, one end of the junction differs, possibly owing to a read error. The chain joins TRBV7-9 to TRBJ1-5; the D gene is possibly TRBD1 (5 bases). Germline CDR1 and CDR2: SEHNR and FQNEAQ (reference sequence). There are 17 residues in the CDR3. The CDR3 nucleotides read TGTTCCAGCAGCTCTCTAACAGGTCCCAATAGCAATCAGCCCCAGCATTTT. Residues: CSSSSLTGPNSNQPQHF.

The rearrangement uses TRBV18 and TRBJ1-2, with D uncertain. V shed 2 bases and J shed 4 bases, with 14 bases lying between them. Germline V lookup: CDR1 KGHSH, CDR2 LQKENI. The CDR3 has 15 amino acids. CDR3 DNA sequence: TGTGCCAGCTCACCAGAGGCAGAAAGTAGCTATGGCTACACCTTC. Its translation: CASSPEAESSYGYTF.

The chain combines TRBV18 with TRBJ1-5, with D possibly matching TRBD1 (5 bases). The germline V gene has CDR1 KGHSH and CDR2 LQKENI. There are 16 residues in the CDR3. V dropped 2 bases and J dropped 0 bases, with 11 bases sitting between them. The CDR3 sequence: CASSPAGVYSNQPQHF. The DNA for the CDR3 is TGTGCCAGCTCACCAGCGGGGGTTTATAGCAATCAGCCCCAGCATTTT.

This chain links TRBV27 with TRBJ2-5, with a weak D call TRBD1 (6 bases). Germline V gene data show CDR1 as MNHEY and CDR2 as SMNVEV (reference sequence). Trimming shortened V by 5 bases and J by 5 bases, and 9 bases separated the two germline ends. The CDR3 has 12 residues. As DNA, the CDR3 is TGTGCCAGCAGTCCAAGGGGGGAGACCCAGTACTTC. Translating it yields CASSPRGETQYF.

The chain combines TRBV25-1 with TRBJ2-3; TRBD2 aligns across 7 bases. There are 17 residues in the CDR3. The germline V gene has CDR1 MGHDK and CDR2 SYGVNS. The ends lost 3 bases at V and 2 bases at J; junction bases unmatched: 11. The CDR3 is CASSDLGGSGDTDTQYF. The DNA of the CDR3 is TGTGCCAGCAGTGACCTGGGGGGGTCGGGAGACACAGATACGCAGTATTTT.

This chain uses TRBV9 with TRBJ2-2; perhaps TRBD1 as D (6 bases). The CDR3 length is 18 residues. Trimming pared 0 bases from V and 0 bases from J, leaving 15 bases between. Germline loops: CDR1 SGDLS, CDR2 YYNGEE. The CDR3 here is CASSVEGVQGSNTGELFF. DNA of the CDR3: TGTGCCAGCAGCGTAGAGGGGGTGCAGGGCTCGAACACCGGGGAGCTGTTTTTT.

The rearrangement links TRBV15 to TRBJ2-7; D unclear. CDR1 and CDR2 (germline): LNHNV, YYDKDF (reference sequence). V was clipped by 5 bases and J by 7 bases, with 18 bases between them. The CDR3 spans 14 residues. The DNA of the CDR3 is TGTGCCACCAGCCGTCTCCCATTCGAGAAGGAGCAGTACTTC. Translation: CATSRLPFEKEQYF.

The genes are TRBV5-4 and TRBJ2-7; 7 bases line up with TRBD1. The CDR3 spans 14 residues. With V trimmed by 5 bases and J by 5 bases, 10 bases remained unmatched. Germline lookup yields CDR1 SGHNT and CDR2 YYREEE (reference sequence). CDR3 amino acids: CASRLRGGLDEQYF. In DNA form, the CDR3 reads TGTGCCAGCAGACTTCGAGGGGGCTTGGACGAGCAGTACTTC.

The V call is TRBV28, the J call TRBJ1-4; D is possibly TRBD1 (6 bases). With 6 bases removed from V and 6 bases from J, the gap between germline ends came to 14 bases. CDR3 length equals 14 residues. Germline CDR1 reads MDHEN; CDR2 reads SYDVKM. This CDR3 is CASRRGGADEKLFF. The CDR3 nucleotides read TGTGCCAGCAGGAGGGGGGGGGCAGATGAAAAACTGTTTTTT.

This clone was seen more than once but under ten times. The gene calls are TRBV29-1 and TRBJ1-1; D perhaps matches TRBD1 (5 bases). The germline V and J ends were trimmed by 7 bases and 4 bases, with 19 bases remaining between them. The germline V gene encodes CDR1 SQVTM and CDR2 ANQGSEA. CDR3 length: 14 amino acids. This CDR3 is CSAINQGVSTEAFF. For the CDR3, the DNA is TGCAGCGCTATAAACCAGGGTGTCAGCACTGAAGCTTTCTTT. Together with reference TRBV29-1 and TRBJ1-1, the CDR3 gives the full variable domain: SAVISQKPSRDICQRGTSLTIQCQVDSQVTMMFWYRQQPGQSLTLIATANQGSEATYESGFVIDKFPISRPNLTFSTLTVSNMSPEDSSIYLCSAINQGVSTEAFFGQGTRLTVV.

J is TRBJ2-1 and V is TRBV21-1; the DNA was not compared with TRBD2, the D call given in the table. TRBV21-1 is annotated as a pseudogene. There are 16 residues in the CDR3. CDR3 sequence: CASSKYGSVSSSEQFF. CDR3 in DNA: TGTGCCAGCAGCAAATACGGGAGCGTGAGCTCCAGTGAGCAGTTCTTC.

This sequence joins TRBV5-1 and TRBJ1-2, with TRBD1 matching 9 bases. This CDR3 spans 16 amino acids. The trim removed 2 bases at V and 8 bases at J, leaving 13 bases unmatched. Germline V gene lookup returns CDR1 SGHRS and CDR2 YFSETQ. For the CDR3, the DNA is TGCGCCAGCAGCTTTCTCACAGGGGGCTCAACTAGCGGCTACACCTTC. Protein: CASSFLTGGSTSGYTF.

The chain uses TRBV18 and TRBJ1-3, with D maybe TRBD1 (5 bases). CDR3 length: 15 amino acids. V lost 3 bases to trimming and J lost 1 base, with 10 bases between them. CDR1 and CDR2 from the germline V gene are KGHSH and LQKENI. The CDR3 region has the DNA TGTGCCAGCTCACCTATTCCAGGGTCTGGAAACACCATATATTTT. Translating gives CASSPIPGSGNTIYF.

Points on this clone: A junction end diverges from the germline sequence, so it may reflect a read error. The gene calls are TRBV7-9 and TRBJ1-4; D is undetermined. The CDR3 is 12 residues long. CDR1 is SEHNR and CDR2 is FQNEAQ in the germline V gene (reference sequence). CDR3 DNA sequence: TGTTCCAGCAGCGACATACAGGAAAAACTGTTTTTT. As protein: CSSSDIQEKLFF.

This chain joins TRBV7-6 and TRBJ2-1; TRBD1 agrees at 10 bases. CDR1 is SGHVS, CDR2 FNYEAQ, per germline. The CDR3 covers 16 residues. The trim removed 5 bases at V and 9 bases at J, leaving 13 bases unmatched. In nucleotides, the CDR3 is TGTGCCAGCAGCCGTCTGGGGGGACAGGGGTTTCGTGAGCAGTTCTTC. Its translation: CASSRLGGQGFREQFF.

This sequence joins TRBV28 and TRBJ1-2; 8 bases match TRBD1. This CDR3 region has 15 residues. After removal of 5 bases from V and 3 bases from J, the junction contained 8 bases not matched to a gene. Germline V gene data show CDR1 as MDHEN and CDR2 as SYDVKM. CDR3 protein: CASSPRTGKHYGYTF. The CDR3 bases are TGTGCCAGCAGTCCTCGGACAGGGAAACACTATGGCTACACCTTC.